The following is a T cell receptor (beta chain) sequence with its context. This entry belongs to a study of blood T cell repertoires in COVID-19. Germline V gives CDR1 SNHLY, CDR2 FYNNEI. The CDR3 has 14 amino acids. Trimming removed 4 bases at V and 1 base at J, with 8 bases between. Only in-frame clones appear in the TCRdb table, and some are missing; sequencing was by immunoSEQ multiplex PCR. The table includes 130,000 or so clones, roughly 84% detected once. The chain recombines TRBV2 with TRBJ1-3, with D perhaps TRBD1 (5 bases). The sequence derives from a woman in her twenties or thirties who had recovered from COVID-19. The specimen was PBMCs or T cells enriched from blood (not recorded which). The DNA for the CDR3 is TGTGCCAGCAGTGGACAGAGGTCTGGAAACACCATATATTTT. Translating gives CASSGQRSGNTIYF.